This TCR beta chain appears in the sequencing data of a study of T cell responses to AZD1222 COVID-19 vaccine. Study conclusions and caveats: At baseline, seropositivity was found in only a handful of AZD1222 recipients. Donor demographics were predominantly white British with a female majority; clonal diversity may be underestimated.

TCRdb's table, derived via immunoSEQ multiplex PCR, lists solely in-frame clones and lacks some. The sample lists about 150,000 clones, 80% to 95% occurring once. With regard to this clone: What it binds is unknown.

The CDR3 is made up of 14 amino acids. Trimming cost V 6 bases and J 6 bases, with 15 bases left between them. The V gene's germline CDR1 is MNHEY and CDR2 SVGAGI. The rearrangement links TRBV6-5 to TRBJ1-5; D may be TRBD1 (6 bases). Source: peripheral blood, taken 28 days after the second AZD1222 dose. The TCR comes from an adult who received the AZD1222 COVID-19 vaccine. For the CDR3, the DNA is TGTGCCAGCAGGCAGCAGGGGTCGAGTCAGCCCCAGCATTTT. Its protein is CASRQQGSSQPQHF.